A selection of T cell receptor beta chains follows, all from one sample in a study of cytomegalovirus exposure and HLA in healthy donors. The repertoire was sequenced with immunoSEQ multiplex PCR; TCRdb's copy has only in-frame clones and lacks some. The sample lists over 100,000 clones; roughly 79% were seen once. Sequencing was performed on PBMCs. All receptors come from a male donor in good health and CMV-seronegative. Each CDR3 is given with its conserved first and last residue. D genes are given only for firm matches. Where a row states a size, it is once, few, many or the class of an expanded clone; other rows omit it.

D gene | J gene | clone size | V gene | CDR3 DNA | CDR3 protein
. | TRBJ2-7 | . | TRBV6-6 | TGTGCCAGCAGTTACGGGCAGAGCTACGAGCAGTACTTC | CASSYGQSYEQYF
TRBD2 | TRBJ2-1 | . | TRBV5-8 | TGTGCCAGCAGCCCGGGGGGCGGGGGGCTCTACAATGAGCAGTTCTTC | CASSPGGGGLYNEQFF
. | TRBJ2-5 | . | TRBV27 | TGTGCCAGCAGATTCCCCCTCAGGGCCGAACAAGAGACCCAGTACTTC | CASRFPLRAEQETQYF
. | TRBJ1-5 | . | TRBV6-5 | TGTGCCAGCAGTCGGGAGGGCTATAGCAATCAGCCCCAGCATTTT | CASSREGYSNQPQHF
TRBD1 | TRBJ1-1 | once | TRBV7-6 | TGTGCCAGCAGCTTGACAGGGGGCGCACGGGCTTTCTTT | CASSLTGGARAFF
. | TRBJ2-3 | . | TRBV15 | TGTGCCACCAGCAGAGATCTAGTAGAGTCAGATACGCAGTATTTT | CATSRDLVESDTQYF
TRBD1 | TRBJ1-2 | . | TRBV27 | TGTGCCAGCAGTTTATCGGGACAGGGGGTGAATAGAGATGGCTACACCTTC | CASSLSGQGVNRDGYTF
. | TRBJ1-5 | . | TRBV7-2 | TGTGCCAGCATGCAAGGGGGGGTGGGTCAGCCCCAGCATTTT | CASMQGGVGQPQHF
. | TRBJ1-1 | . | TRBV4-1 | TGCGCCAGCAGCCATATTAACACTGAAGCTTTCTTT | CASSHINTEAFF
TRBD1 | TRBJ2-1 | . | TRBV6-5 | TGTGCCACCCGACAGGGGACCTACAATGAGCAGTTCTTC | CATRQGTYNEQFF
. | TRBJ1-2 | once | TRBV2 | TGTGCCAGCAGTGTTAGTCAGGTGGATGGCTACACCTTC | CASSVSQVDGYTF
. | TRBJ2-7 | . | TRBV19 | TGTGCCAGTAGTATCCCTAGCAAATCGGCCGAGCAGTACTTC | CASSIPSKSAEQYF
. | TRBJ1-6 | . | TRBV11-3 | TGTGCCAGCAGCCCTTCGACTGCTATTAATTCACCCCTCCACTTT | CASSPSTAINSPLHF
. | TRBJ1-5 | . | TRBV19 | TGTGCCAGTAGTCTGGCCGTGAATCAGCCCCAGCATTTT | CASSLAVNQPQHF
TRBD1 | TRBJ1-4 | once | TRBV2 | TGTGCCAGCAAGACAGGGTCTGCAACTAATGAAAAACTGTTTTTT | CASKTGSATNEKLFF
. | TRBJ2-3 | . | TRBV5-6 | TGTGCCAGCAGCTCGGTGTCCACAGATACGCAGTATTTT | CASSSVSTDTQYF
TRBD1 | TRBJ2-7 | . | TRBV6-5 | TGTGCCAGCAGTTACTGGACAGGGTACGAGCAGTACTTC | CASSYWTGYEQYF
. | TRBJ2-5 | once | TRBV15 | TGTGCCACCAGCAGAGTCCGAGGTGAGACCCAGTACTTC | CATSRVRGETQYF
TRBD2 | TRBJ2-3 | . | TRBV5-6 | TGTGCCAGCAGCTTGGAACGGGCTAGCGGGGGATATACGCAGTATTTT | CASSLERASGGYTQYF
TRBD1 | TRBJ2-4 | . | TRBV5-1 | TGCGCCAGCAGCTCATACTCGGGACAGTCGTCAGCCAAAAACATTCAGTACTTC | CASSSYSGQSSAKNIQYF
. | TRBJ1-2 | . | TRBV7-9 | TGTGCCAGCAGCTTAGCCCCTGAGTACTATGGCTACACCTTC | CASSLAPEYYGYTF
TRBD1 | TRBJ2-2 | . | TRBV6-5 | TGTGCCAGCAGATCCGGGACAGTTAACACCGGGGAGCTGTTTTTT | CASRSGTVNTGELFF
. | TRBJ2-1 | . | TRBV2 | TGTGCCAGCGGACGGGAACCCTACAATGAGCAGTTCTTC | CASGREPYNEQFF
. | TRBJ2-7 | . | TRBV4-1 | TGCGCCAGCAGCCAAGTCACGGGAATCGAGCAGTACTTC | CASSQVTGIEQYF
. | TRBJ2-1 | . | TRBV4-1 | TGCGCCAGCAGCCAAGTCTGGCTGAGAGGGTACAATGAGCAGTTCTTC | CASSQVWLRGYNEQFF
. | TRBJ1-2 | . | TRBV21-1 | TGTGCCAGCTGGGGCGACAGGGGAGGCGTGCACTATGGCTACACCTTC | CASWGDRGGVHYGYTF
TRBD1 | TRBJ1-5 | . | TRBV6-5 | TGTGCCAGCGCAGATACAGGGGGCAATCAGCCCCAGCATTTT | CASADTGGNQPQHF
. | TRBJ2-3 | . | TRBV27 | TGTGCCAGCAGTTTTAAGCAGGGGCCTTTTCAGGATACGCAGTATTTT | CASSFKQGPFQDTQYF
TRBD2 | TRBJ2-7 | . | TRBV6-1 | TGTGCCAGCAGTGAAGGTCTAGCGGGCGATTACGAGCAGTACTTC | CASSEGLAGDYEQYF
TRBD1 | TRBJ2-6 | few | TRBV30 | TGTGCCTGGAGTGTGGACAGGACGGACTCTGGGGCCAACGTCCTGACTTTC | CAWSVDRTDSGANVLTF
TRBD1 | TRBJ1-5 | . | TRBV7-2 | TGTGCCAGCAGCTTAGGAGGGACAGTTTATCAGCCCCAGCATTTT | CASSLGGTVYQPQHF
. | TRBJ2-3 | . | TRBV4-3 | TGCGCCAGCAGCCAAGCCATCTTCACTGATACGCAGTATTTT | CASSQAIFTDTQYF
. | TRBJ2-5 | . | TRBV15 | TGTGCCACCAGCCGGACACGGGAGATTGGGGAGACCCAGTACTTC | CATSRTREIGETQYF
. | TRBJ2-5 | . | TRBV19 | TGTGCCAGTAGTATGGGGGGGCTAGAGACCCAGTACTTC | CASSMGGLETQYF
TRBD1 | TRBJ2-7 | . | TRBV5-5 | TGTGCCAGCAGCCCATTGACAGGGTATATCGACGAGCAGTACTTC | CASSPLTGYIDEQYF
. | TRBJ1-5 | . | TRBV2 | TGTGCCAGCGAAGCAGGGTGGGATCAGCCCCAGCATTTT | CASEAGWDQPQHF
. | TRBJ1-1 | . | TRBV7-3 | TGTGCCAGCAGCCGAGGTATGAGTACTGAAGCTTTCTTT | CASSRGMSTEAFF
. | TRBJ1-5 | . | TRBV6-5 | TGTGCCAGCAGTTACGACAGAAATCAGCCCCAGCATTTT | CASSYDRNQPQHF
TRBD2 | TRBJ2-4 | . | TRBV7-9 | TGTGCCAGCAGCTTGGGAGGGGAGGGGGCCAAAAACATTCAGTACTTC | CASSLGGEGAKNIQYF
. | TRBJ1-1 | few | TRBV18 | TGTGCCAGCTCACTGGAGGGGATGAACACTGAAGCTTTCTTT | CASSLEGMNTEAFF
. | TRBJ2-7 | . | TRBV25-1 | TGTACCAGCAGTGCGGGGCAGGGGGCCTACGAGCAGTACTTC | CTSSAGQGAYEQYF
. | TRBJ2-2 | once | TRBV7-9 | TGTGCCAGCAGCTCCCCGGGAGTCCCGGGGGAGCTGTTTTTT | CASSSPGVPGELFF
. | TRBJ2-3 | once | TRBV2 | TGTGCCAGCAGTGGACTGGAGGCAGATACGCAGTATTTT | CASSGLEADTQYF